Listed here are 5 T cell receptor beta chains from one sample, sequenced in a study of shared clonotypes between healthy human individuals. Assay used: immunoSEQ multiplex PCR; TCRdb lists only in-frame clones, some missing. The sample lists hundreds of thousands of clones; around 67% were seen once. What was sequenced was memory CD4+ T cells sorted from blood. The subset denotes: CD45RA-negative fraction. All receptors derive from a woman aged 30 to 39 in good health.

The J gene is TRBJ2-5, the V gene TRBV15; 9 bases match TRBD1. The CDR3 runs 15 residues. Germline V CDR1 and CDR2: LNHNV, YYDKDF (reference sequence). J lost 4 bases, V lost 2 bases, and 5 bases had no gene match. This CDR3 is CATSRPGQGRETQYF. The CDR3 region has the DNA TGTGCCACCAGCAGACCGGGACAGGGTCGAGAGACCCAGTACTTC.

This clone has only one observation. The DNA is left out, because the CDR3 cannot be placed on it with certainty; the CDR3 is given as TCRdb lists it. The chain's CDR3 is CSVGPGTGGRKYF. J is TRBJ2-4 and V is TRBV29-1; no DNA check was done on the table's D call, TRBD1. Germline CDR1 and CDR2: SQVTM and ANQGSEA. The CDR3 is 13 residues long, counting both termini.

A single count supports this clone. This rearrangement joins TRBV19 to TRBJ2-3; the match to TRBD2 covers 7 bases. The CDR3 runs 15 residues. V lost 8 bases, J lost 0 bases, and 8 bases stayed unmatched. CDR1 and CDR2 from the germline V gene are LNHDA and SQIVND (reference sequence). CDR3 sequence (DNA): TGTGCCAGTTCGCTAGCGGCTACTAGCACAGATACGCAGTATTTT. It is translated as CASSLAATSTDTQYF.

This clone was seen a single time. The J gene is TRBJ1-1, the V gene TRBV7-2; D gene unclear. Germline values: CDR1 SGHTA, CDR2 FQGNSA. The CDR3 runs to 14 residues. V was shortened by 4 bases and J by 1 base, with 10 bases between the two germline ends. CDR3 bases: TGTGCCAGCAGCTCCCAGGTGGGGAACACTGAAGCTTTCTTT. It encodes CASSSQVGNTEAFF.

The chain has TRBV5-1 and TRBJ1-1, with a tentative D call TRBD1 (5 bases). CDR3 length: 14 residues. V was cut by 4 bases and J by 8 bases, with 18 bases left in between. The V gene's germline CDR1 is SGHRS and CDR2 YFSETQ. This chain's CDR3 is CASSALRDDREAFF. CDR3 DNA: TGCGCCAGCAGCGCGCTAAGAGATGACAGAGAAGCTTTCTTT.